Following are 11 T cell receptor beta chains from one sample sequenced in a study of identical twins. Each CDR3 protein gets one entry after TCRdb re-called the 5' RACE reads with MiXCR. The sample holds around 680,000 distinct CDR3 sequences; more than 6.5% are singletons and the top ten take 0.98%. The same data also contributed to another study, on yellow fever vaccine responses in identical twins.

Sequenced input: PBMCs. The receptors come from a woman under 30 in good health.

In the case of this clonotype: At one end, the junction sequence differs from germline, possibly due to a read error. The chain employs TRBV7-2 and TRBJ2-3; no definite D call. CDR1 and CDR2 from the germline V gene are SGHTA and FQGNSA. The CDR3 covers 13 residues. CDR3 loop: CASSWVTADTLYF. CDR3 sequence (DNA): TGTGCCAGCAGCTGGGTGACGGCAGATACGCTGTATTTT. The variable domain in full, with the rest retrieved from reference TRBV7-2 and TRBJ2-3, is GAGVSQSPSNKVTEKGKDVELRCDPISGHTALYWYRQSLGQGLEFLIYFQGNSAPDKSGLPSDRFSAERTGGSVSTLTIQRTQQEDSAVYLCASSWVTADTLYFGPGTRLTVL.

This clonotype was seen more than once but under ten times. This chain links TRBV5-1 with TRBJ2-7; 12 bases fit TRBD2. This CDR3 has 15 residues. Germline trimming cut 3 bases from V and 7 bases from J; bases unmatched to any gene: 8. Germline V gives CDR1 SGHRS, CDR2 YFSETQ. This chain's CDR3 is CASSSRLAGDREQYF. Written as DNA, the CDR3 is TGCGCCAGCAGCTCCCGACTAGCGGGAGATCGTGAGCAGTACTTC.

This chain connects TRBV12-3 or TRBV12-4 to TRBJ2-1; D remains unclear. The CDR3 extends over 13 amino acids. Trimming pared 5 bases from V and 10 bases from J, leaving 15 bases between. In nucleotides, the CDR3 is TGTGCCAGCAGTCCTATCCCCAGCTCGGAGCAGTTCTTC. This codes for CASSPIPSSEQFF.

The rearrangement links TRBV19 to TRBJ2-1; D remains ambiguous. Germline CDR1 LNHDA, CDR2 SQIVND (reference sequence). The CDR3 is made up of 13 amino acids. Trimming pared 7 bases from V and 6 bases from J, leaving 13 bases between. The CDR3 here is CASTPGPINEQFF. The CDR3 region has the DNA TGTGCCAGTACCCCCGGGCCCATCAATGAGCAGTTCTTC. Together with reference TRBV19 and TRBJ2-1, the CDR3 gives the full variable domain: DGGITQSPKYLFRKEGQNVTLSCEQNLNHDAMYWYRQDPGQGLRLIYYSQIVNDFQKGDIAEGYSVSREKKESFPLTVTSAQKNPTAFYLCASTPGPINEQFFGPGTRLTVL.

On this clonotype itself: This may stem from a read error, because a much larger clone lies one nucleotide away. This chain connects TRBV7-9 to TRBJ2-1; 9 bases match TRBD1. The CDR3 is 14 amino acids. Germline assignment: CDR1 SEHNR and CDR2 FQNEAQ (reference sequence). CDR3 bases: TGTGTCAGCAGCTTCACAGGGGGCTGGAATGAGCAGTTCTTC. Amino acids: CVSSFTGGWNEQFF.

In its sample, this clonotype was seen a few times. V gene TRBV12-3 or TRBV12-4 combines with J gene TRBJ1-6; D perhaps matches TRBD1 (5 bases). The CDR3 totals 14 residues. V lost 6 bases and J 7 bases, leaving 13 bases between the germline ends. The CDR3 DNA sequence: TGTGCCAGCAGGGACAAACTCCCCAATTCACCCCTCCACTTT. Protein product: CASRDKLPNSPLHF.

This clonotype was counted only a few times. The J gene is TRBJ2-1, the V gene TRBV9; D remains ambiguous. This CDR3 contains 15 residues. Trimming took 0 bases from V and 4 from J, leaving 11 bases between them. CDR1 SGDLS and CDR2 YYNGEE come from the germline V gene. CDR3 amino acids: CASSVGSTTYNEQFF. CDR3 DNA: TGTGCCAGCAGCGTAGGCTCAACCACGTACAATGAGCAGTTCTTC.

This clonotype was detected a few times. The chain links TRBV12-3 or TRBV12-4 to TRBJ2-3; 12 bases are shared with TRBD2. Trimming took 6 bases from V and 7 from J; bases not matched to a gene: 5. The CDR3 length is 14 residues. The CDR3 DNA follows: TGTGCCAGCAGGACTAGCGGGGGAATGAATACGCAGTATTTT. Translation gives CASRTSGGMNTQYF.

This sequence joins TRBV12-3 or TRBV12-4 and TRBJ2-7; 7 nucleotides match TRBD2. Trimming took 0 bases from V and 3 from J; bases not matched to a gene: 5. This CDR3 has 15 residues. This chain's CDR3 is CASSLALGGSYEQYF. The CDR3 DNA is TGTGCCAGCAGTTTAGCGTTGGGGGGGAGCTACGAGCAGTACTTC.

The rearrangement links TRBV12-3 or TRBV12-4 to TRBJ2-5; D not resolved. The V end was cut by 5 bases, the J end by 2 bases, with 18 bases between. There are 16 residues in the CDR3. The CDR3 reads CASSPSIPNGQETQYF. In nucleotides, the CDR3 is TGTGCCAGCAGTCCATCCATCCCCAACGGACAAGAGACCCAGTACTTC.

This clonotype was recorded many times. The V and J genes are TRBV20-1 and TRBJ1-2; D unclear. Trimming stripped 6 bases from V and 6 bases from J, with 17 bases between. The CDR3 has 13 residues. The germline V gene has CDR1 DFQATT and CDR2 SNEGSKA (reference sequence). The DNA for the CDR3 is TGCAGTGCCAGTCCCGACGGATTTGATGGCTACACCTTC. Protein: CSASPDGFDGYTF.